This T cell receptor (beta chain) was recovered during a study of T cells after yellow fever vaccination. Each CDR3 protein is one row after TCRdb ran MiXCR on the 5' RACE reads. The sample shows about 96,000 distinct CDR3 sequences, more than 7.5% of them seen only once. Trimming removed 2 bases at V and 5 bases at J, with 18 bases between. This CDR3 region has 16 residues. Germline CDR1 reads LGHNA; CDR2 reads YSLEER. The sequences come from CD8+ T cells not binding an NS4B(214-222) dextramer, sorted from PBMCs, collected approximately 16 days after the first yellow fever vaccination. V usage is TRBV4-3 and J usage is TRBJ1-2; TRBD1 might be the D (6 bases). This sequence was found in a young man who received the YFV17D yellow fever vaccine. CDR3 sequence: CASSQHRDTSRYGYTF. The CDR3 bases are TGCGCCAGCAGCCAACACCGGGACACGAGTCGGTATGGCTACACCTTC.